This T cell receptor (beta chain) appears in the sequencing data of a study of T cells in women clearing cervical HPV infection. About the research overall: HLA type stays a possible confounder, typing being limited.

Here immunoSEQ multiplex PCR was the method, and the copy in TCRdb shows in-frame clones only, minus some. The sample includes tens of thousands of clones. For this clone: The read finishes 3 residues shy of the CDR3 end, and the germline J gene is used to complete it.

The V gene's germline CDR1 is LNHDA and CDR2 SQIVND (reference sequence). Trimming left V 5 bases short and J 4 bases short, with 9 bases between. The CDR3 has 12 amino acids. The receptor was derived from a woman between 18 and 69 years old with a cervical HPV16 infection that either progressed to CIN3+ or cleared (not recorded which). Source material: blood buffy coat. This chain links TRBV19 with TRBJ2-7; TRBD1 is a possible D gene (5 bases). This CDR3 is CASSDQGYEQYF. CDR3 DNA, as far as it was read: TGTGCCAGTAGTGACCAGGGTTACGAG.